The present T cell receptor (beta chain) was sequenced within a study of blood T cell repertoires in COVID-19. Study-level information: Researchers got acute and convalescent COVID-19 samples from the United States, Italy and Spain. From T cells, B-cell-depleted T cells, or PBMCs came the material, which was cDNA or gDNA.

With V trimmed by 4 bases and J by 2 bases, 5 bases remained unmatched. The CDR3 is 18 amino acids. Germline V gene data show CDR1 as MNHEY and CDR2 as SMNVEV (reference sequence). Using immunoSEQ multiplex PCR, the repertoire was profiled, and TCRdb retains in-frame clones only, with some absent. The sample includes roughly 24,000 clones, over 75% seen only once; the top ten take around 18%. Sequences were obtained from peripheral blood. The rearrangement uses TRBV27 and TRBJ2-1, with 16 bases aligning to TRBD2. This clonotype was obtained from a woman over 75 with acute or convalescent COVID-19. CDR3 in amino acids: CASSSPGLAGGTYNEQFF. The CDR3 DNA reads as TGTGCCAGCAGTTCACCGGGACTAGCGGGGGGGACCTACAATGAGCAGTTCTTC.